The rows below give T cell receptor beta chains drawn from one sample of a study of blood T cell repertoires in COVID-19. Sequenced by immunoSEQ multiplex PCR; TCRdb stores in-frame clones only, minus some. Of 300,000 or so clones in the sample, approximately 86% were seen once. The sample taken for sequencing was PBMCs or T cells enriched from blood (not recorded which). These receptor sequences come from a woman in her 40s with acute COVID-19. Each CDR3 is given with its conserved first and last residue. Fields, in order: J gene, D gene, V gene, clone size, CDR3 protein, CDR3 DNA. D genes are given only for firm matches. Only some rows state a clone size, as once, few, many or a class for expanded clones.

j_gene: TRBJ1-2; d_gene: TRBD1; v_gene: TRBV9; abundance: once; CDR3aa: CASSGGQGSYRQDGYTF; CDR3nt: TGTGCCAGCAGCGGGGGACAGGGATCTTATAGGCAGGATGGCTACACCTTC
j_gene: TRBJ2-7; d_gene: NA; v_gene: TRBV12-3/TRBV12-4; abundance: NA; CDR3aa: CASSLAGGYEQYF; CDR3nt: TGTGCCAGCAGTTTAGCGGGGGGCTACGAGCAGTACTTC
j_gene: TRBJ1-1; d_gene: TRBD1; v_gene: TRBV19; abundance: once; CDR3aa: CASDRGRFTEAFF; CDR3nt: TGTGCCAGTGACAGGGGGCGGTTCACTGAAGCTTTCTTT
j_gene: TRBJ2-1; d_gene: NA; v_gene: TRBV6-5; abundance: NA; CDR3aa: CASALQGSSYNEQFF; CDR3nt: TGTGCCAGCGCGTTACAGGGTAGCTCCTACAATGAGCAGTTCTTC
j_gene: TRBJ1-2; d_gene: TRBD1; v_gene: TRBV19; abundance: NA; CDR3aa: CASITLGDRGYGYTF; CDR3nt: TGTGCCAGTATTACTCTCGGTGACAGGGGATATGGCTACACCTTC
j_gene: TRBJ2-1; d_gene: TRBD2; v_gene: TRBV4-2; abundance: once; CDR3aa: CASSQETSGIRAYNEQFF; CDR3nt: TGTGCCAGCAGCCAAGAGACTAGCGGGATTAGAGCCTACAATGAGCAGTTCTTC
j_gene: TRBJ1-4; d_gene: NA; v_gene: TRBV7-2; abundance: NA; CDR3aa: CASSFPGAGGEKLFF; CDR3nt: TGTGCCAGCAGCTTTCCTGGCGCCGGGGGGGAAAAACTGTTTTTT
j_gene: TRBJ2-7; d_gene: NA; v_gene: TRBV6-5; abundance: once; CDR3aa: CASTPSVTAYEQYF; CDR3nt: TGTGCCAGCACCCCCTCTGTGACAGCCTACGAGCAGTACTTC
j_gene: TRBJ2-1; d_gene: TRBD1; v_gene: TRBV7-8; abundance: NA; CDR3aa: CASSLAFTGGFSEQFF; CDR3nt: TGTGCCAGCAGCTTAGCGTTCACAGGGGGCTTTTCTGAGCAGTTCTTC
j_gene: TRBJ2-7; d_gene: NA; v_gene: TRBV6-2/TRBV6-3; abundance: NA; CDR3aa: CASSYGHYEQYF; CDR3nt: TGTGCCAGCAGTTACGGGCACTACGAGCAGTACTTC
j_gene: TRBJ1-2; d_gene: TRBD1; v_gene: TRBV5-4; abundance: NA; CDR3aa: CASSLGQGEGYTF; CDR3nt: TGTGCCAGCAGCCTGGGACAGGGGGAAGGCTACACCTTC